This T cell receptor beta chain was observed in a study of T-cell reconstitution after alpha-beta-depleted transplantation in children. The study, taken as a whole, reports: Several hundred expanded graft clones reportedly supplied alpha-beta T cells about two months after transplant.

This clonotype was counted many times. What it binds is unknown. CDR3 length: 15 residues. Germline V CDR1 and CDR2: LGHDT, YNNKEL (reference sequence). V lost 0 bases and J lost 9, with 17 bases in between. Unique molecular identifiers were used in preparing the TCRbeta library. A single record per CDR3 protein comes from TCRdb applying MiXCR to the PCR reads. The table records fewer than 350,000 distinct CDR3 sequences, 9.5% to 13% of them present only once. The input for sequencing was peripheral blood, taken 180 days after TCRalphabeta/CD19-depleted stem cell transplant. The clonotype comes from a male patient aged 2 to 10 who had a stem cell transplant for chronic granulomatous disease, so the T cells may come from the graft donor. The chain uses TRBV3-1 and TRBJ2-5; tentatively, D is TRBD1 (5 bases). CDR3 sequence reads: CASSQEESAPRAQYF. In DNA, the CDR3 is TGTGCCAGCAGCCAAGAGGAAAGCGCCCCCAGGGCCCAGTACTTC.